Sequencing of this T cell receptor beta chain was carried out in a study of control samples from healthy donors and cancer patients. This table comes from immunoSEQ multiplex PCR, and its TCRdb copy is limited to in-frame clones, with some not included. Of about 180,000 clones in the sample, about 90% are singletons; the top ten hold 2%. Per germline, CDR1 LGHDT and CDR2 YNNKEL (reference sequence). V gave up 3 bases and J gave up 3 bases, with 6 bases separating them. The CDR3 totals 12 residues. This clonotype originated in a woman aged 40-49 years in good health. The sequencing input was blood. The chain links TRBV3-1 (or the pseudogene TRBV3-2) to TRBJ2-7; D uncertain. The CDR3 sequence is CASSHGYYEQYF. The CDR3 nucleotides read TGTGCCAGCAGCCATGGGTACTACGAGCAGTACTTC.